The 29 T cell receptor beta chains below come from one sample, sequenced in a study of neurological immune-mediated disorders. TCRdb redid the calling of the 5' RACE reads with MiXCR, one entry per CDR3 protein. The sample lists 25,000 to 35,000 distinct CDR3 sequences, about 1.4% occurring once. The sequenced material came from PBMCs. The receptors shown here come from a woman aged 30 to 39 with multiple sclerosis.

This clonotype was counted ten times or more. The V gene is TRBV10-3, the J gene TRBJ1-5; weak D call: TRBD1 (5 bases). Germline V gene lookup returns CDR1 ENHRY and CDR2 SYGVKD. The length of the CDR3 is 14 residues. Trimming pared 8 bases from V and 0 bases from J, leaving 11 bases between. CDR3 loop: CAIDSSYSNQPQHF. CDR3 in DNA: TGTGCCATCGACAGCTCTTATAGCAATCAGCCCCAGCATTTT.

This clonotype was picked up many times. The chain uses TRBV6-6 and TRBJ1-1, with no clear D. With 7 bases removed from V and 2 bases from J, the gap between germline ends came to 8 bases. The CDR3 length is 12 residues. Germline values: CDR1 MNHNY, CDR2 SVGAGI (reference sequence). CDR3 residues: CASIRGNTEAFF. CDR3 coding DNA: TGTGCCAGCATCCGAGGTAACACTGAAGCTTTCTTT.

This clonotype was counted many times. V usage is TRBV7-2 and J usage is TRBJ2-3; D possibly corresponds to TRBD2 (6 bases). Per germline, CDR1 SGHTA and CDR2 FQGNSA. V dropped 6 bases and J dropped 4 bases, with 17 bases sitting between them. The length of the CDR3 is 15 residues. As DNA, the CDR3 is TGTGCCAGCAGAGTCAAACTAGCACTAGCAGATACGCAGTATTTT. As protein: CASRVKLALADTQYF. Filled out from reference TRBV7-2 and TRBJ2-3, the complete variable domain reads GAGVSQSPSNKVTEKGKDVELRCDPISGHTALYWYRQSLGQGLEFLIYFQGNSAPDKSGLPSDRFSAERTGGSVSTLTIQRTQQEDSAVYLCASRVKLALADTQYFGPGTRLTVL.

The table lists this clonotype with many counts. The V gene is TRBV20-1, the J gene TRBJ1-1; the match to TRBD1 covers 7 bases. V shed 0 bases and J 5 bases; nucleotides not matched to a gene: 6. CDR1 and CDR2 from the germline V gene are DFQATT and SNEGSKA (reference sequence). This CDR3 has 14 amino acids. In DNA form, the CDR3 reads TGCAGTGCTAGAGAGACAGGGTGGAAAACTGAAGCTTTCTTT. Its protein product is CSARETGWKTEAFF.

Ten or more counts support this clonotype. The chain employs TRBV20-1 and TRBJ2-3, with 7 bases identical to TRBD2. Germline V lookup: CDR1 DFQATT, CDR2 SNEGSKA (reference sequence). This CDR3 contains 17 residues. V shed 5 bases, J shed 4 bases, and the junction held 18 bases outside the gene matches. CDR3 amino acids: CSAPGLRLAVTPDTQYF. The CDR3 DNA follows: TGCAGTGCTCCCGGCCTAAGACTAGCCGTCACCCCAGATACGCAGTATTTT.

There are many counts of this clonotype. The chain combines TRBV14 with TRBJ2-7; D possibly corresponds to TRBD2 (6 bases). This CDR3 contains 14 residues. The V end lost 4 bases, the J end lost 4 bases, and 14 bases lay between the germline ends. Germline V gene data show CDR1 as SGHDN and CDR2 as FVKESK. CDR3 region: CASSRPGLTYEQYF. The CDR3 nucleotides read TGTGCCAGCAGCCGACCGGGACTGACATACGAGCAGTACTTC.

This clonotype was recorded many times. The chain is built from TRBV5-1 and TRBJ2-7, with a possible D match to TRBD1 (5 bases). Germline assignment: CDR1 SGHRS and CDR2 YFSETQ. The CDR3 has 14 amino acids. Trimming stripped 4 bases from V and 2 bases from J, with 13 bases between. CDR3 protein: CASSRTQGTYEQYF. CDR3 nucleotide sequence: TGCGCCAGCAGCAGGACCCAGGGTACCTACGAGCAGTACTTC.

This clonotype was seen at least ten times. J is TRBJ1-2 and V is TRBV2, with D perhaps matching TRBD1 (5 bases). Per the germline V gene, CDR1 is SNHLY and CDR2 is FYNNEI. The CDR3 spans 13 residues. The ends were cut back, 8 bases at V and 4 bases at J, with 14 bases in the middle. CDR3 region: CASPATETYGYTF. DNA of the CDR3: TGTGCCAGCCCCGCGACAGAAACCTATGGCTACACCTTC.

Many counts were recorded for this clonotype. The chain has TRBV7-9 and TRBJ2-7, with D hard to call. Germline CDR1 is SEHNR and CDR2 is FQNEAQ (reference sequence). CDR3 length: 15 residues. The V and J ends lost 5 bases and 6 bases respectively, with 20 bases between them. CDR3 region: CASSPDRGRSTEQYF. The CDR3 DNA reads as TGTGCCAGCAGCCCCGATAGAGGCAGATCCACCGAGCAGTACTTC.

This clonotype was detected many times. The chain joins TRBV7-6 to TRBJ2-7; D not resolved. In germline, CDR1 is SGHVS, CDR2 FNYEAQ. The CDR3 has 12 amino acids. V was pared by 5 bases and J by 6 bases, with 11 bases between. As DNA, the CDR3 is TGTGCCAGCAGCGCTCCCTGGGGCGAGCAGTACTTC. Its translation is CASSAPWGEQYF. The full variable domain, with the rest looked up from reference TRBV7-6 and TRBJ2-7, is GAGVSQSPRYKVTKRGQDVALRCDPISGHVSLYWYRQALGQGPEFLTYFNYEAQQDKSGLPNDRFSAERPEGSISTLTIQRTEQRDSAMYRCASSAPWGEQYFGPGTRLTVT.

Ten or more counts support this clonotype. The genes are TRBV20-1 and TRBJ2-7; 7 bases are shared with TRBD1. J gave up 5 bases and V 3 bases, and 7 bases lay outside the gene matches. Germline-derived CDR1 and CDR2 are DFQATT and SNEGSKA (reference sequence). The CDR3 is made up of 13 amino acids. The CDR3, as DNA: TGCAGTGCTAGGAGGGGGCGCTTAAACGAGCAGTACTTC. This encodes CSARRGRLNEQYF.

This clonotype has at least ten counts. This chain uses TRBV12-3 or TRBV12-4 with TRBJ2-5; perhaps TRBD1 as D (5 bases). Trimming cost V 3 bases and J 5 bases, with 13 bases left between them. The CDR3 covers 14 residues. The CDR3 DNA follows: TGTGCCAGCAGTTTGGGAAGGGCAGGGGAGACCCAGTACTTC. Translated, it gives CASSLGRAGETQYF.

This clonotype has at least ten counts. J is TRBJ2-7 and V is TRBV12-3 or TRBV12-4; no clear D. The V gene lost 5 bases and the J gene lost 4 bases, with 9 bases spanning the gap. The CDR3 has 12 residues. The CDR3 here is CASSRTVYEQYF. The CDR3 coding sequence is TGTGCCAGCAGTCGGACGGTGTACGAGCAGTACTTC.

This clonotype was counted at least ten times. V and J are TRBV5-5 and TRBJ2-3; the match to TRBD1 covers 9 bases. CDR1 and CDR2 (germline): SGHKS, YYEKEE (reference sequence). The length of the CDR3 is 15 residues. The V and J ends lost 4 bases and 6 bases, in that order; junction bases with no gene match: 9. CDR3 nucleotides: TGTGCCAGCAGCCCCGGGACAGGGATTGTGGATACGCAGTATTTT. It encodes CASSPGTGIVDTQYF.

This clonotype has a count of ten or more. The chain carries TRBV6-5 and TRBJ1-4; 9 nucleotides agree with TRBD1. This CDR3 contains 13 residues. Trimming took 4 bases from V and 8 from J; bases not matched to a gene: 2. Germline values: CDR1 MNHEY, CDR2 SVGAGI. In DNA, the CDR3 is TGTGCCAGCAGTTTCGGACAGGGGGAAAAACTGTTTTTT. Residues: CASSFGQGEKLFF.

This clonotype has ten or more counts. The genes are TRBV20-1 and TRBJ2-1; 10 bases fit TRBD1. The CDR3 sequence is 12 residues long. Germline loops: CDR1 DFQATT, CDR2 SNEGSKA (reference sequence). CDR3 nucleotides: TGCAGGGCGGACAGGGGGTACAATGAGCAGTTCTTC. This encodes CRADRGYNEQFF.

This clonotype was seen repeatedly, ten times or more. The V and J genes are TRBV7-2 and TRBJ2-7, with 7 bases aligning to TRBD2. The germline V gene has CDR1 SGHTA and CDR2 FQGNSA. This CDR3 spans 13 amino acids. V dropped 6 bases and J dropped 2; count of bases not matched to a gene: 4. The CDR3 nucleotides are TGTGCCAGCAGTCGGGACTACGCCTACGAGCAGTACTTC. The encoded protein is CASSRDYAYEQYF. Full variable domain (outside the CDR3, taken from reference TRBV7-2 and TRBJ2-7): GAGVSQSPSNKVTEKGKDVELRCDPISGHTALYWYRQSLGQGLEFLIYFQGNSAPDKSGLPSDRFSAERTGGSVSTLTIQRTQQEDSAVYLCASSRDYAYEQYFGPGTRLTVT.

This clonotype came up many times. The V and J genes are TRBV3-1 and TRBJ1-5, with D perhaps matching TRBD1 (5 bases). The CDR3 contains 12 residues. Germline loops: CDR1 LGHDT, CDR2 YNNKEL (reference sequence). The V end was cut by 3 bases, the J end by 9 bases, with 9 bases between. CDR3 protein: CASSQPRGPQHF. CDR3 DNA: TGTGCCAGCAGCCAGCCAAGGGGGCCCCAGCATTTT.

The sample holds many counts of this clonotype. The chain combines TRBV20-1 with TRBJ2-1; 16 nucleotides match TRBD2. The J segment lost 0 bases and the V segment lost 6 bases, leaving 5 bases of the junction unmatched. Germline CDR1 DFQATT, CDR2 SNEGSKA (reference sequence). This CDR3 region has 17 residues. The CDR3 reads CSAVGTSGGVSYNEQFF. For the CDR3, the DNA is TGCAGTGCCGTCGGGACTAGCGGGGGGGTCTCCTACAATGAGCAGTTCTTC.

This clonotype was observed many times. The chain carries TRBV4-3 and TRBJ2-2; D is uncertain. Per germline, CDR1 LGHNA and CDR2 YSLEER. V lost 0 bases and J lost 4, with 9 bases in between. This CDR3 region has 15 residues. The CDR3 sequence is CASSQDQAGTGELFF. CDR3 nucleotides: TGCGCCAGCAGCCAAGATCAGGCAGGCACCGGGGAGCTGTTTTTT.

This clonotype was detected ten times or more. The chain couples TRBV5-6 to TRBJ1-1; D may be TRBD1 (6 bases). The CDR3 consists of 15 residues. V was trimmed by 1 base and J by 5 bases, leaving 15 bases between them. Germline V gene lookup returns CDR1 SGHDT and CDR2 YYEEEE. The DNA of the CDR3 is TGTGCCAGCAGCTTGATTGGGGGGCGCCGGACTGAAGCTTTCTTT. Amino acid sequence: CASSLIGGRRTEAFF.

This clonotype was detected many times. The chain joins TRBV5-1 to TRBJ1-1, with D maybe TRBD1 (5 bases). With 4 bases removed from V and 3 bases from J, the gap between germline ends came to 16 bases. This CDR3 contains 15 residues. CDR1 is SGHRS, CDR2 YFSETQ, per germline. The CDR3 nucleotides are TGCGCCAGCAGCCTCATAACCAGGGTAGACACTGAAGCTTTCTTT. Its translation: CASSLITRVDTEAFF.

This clonotype was seen at least ten times. The rearrangement uses TRBV12-3 or TRBV12-4 and TRBJ2-5, with a weak D call TRBD2 (5 bases). The germline V and J ends were trimmed by 3 bases and 2 bases, with 10 bases remaining between them. CDR3 length: 14 residues. CDR3 region: CASSFNTGQETQYF. As DNA, the CDR3 is TGTGCCAGCAGTTTTAATACGGGGCAAGAGACCCAGTACTTC.

The sample holds many counts of this clonotype. This chain connects TRBV20-1 to TRBJ1-1; TRBD1 might be the D (6 bases). This CDR3 has 10 residues. V dropped 8 bases and J dropped 6 bases, with 10 bases sitting between them. Germline lookup yields CDR1 DFQATT and CDR2 SNEGSKA (reference sequence). CDR3 protein: CSPNRAEAFF. The DNA for the CDR3 is TGCAGTCCAAACAGGGCTGAAGCTTTCTTT.

This clonotype was seen many times. The chain links TRBV15 to TRBJ1-5; possibly TRBD1 for D (5 bases). Germline CDR1 is LNHNV and CDR2 is YYDKDF (reference sequence). This CDR3 is 14 amino acids long. Deletions cut 5 bases from V and 5 bases from J, with 13 bases between. The CDR3 region is CATSASQGYQPQHF. The DNA of the CDR3 is TGTGCCACCAGCGCGAGCCAGGGATATCAGCCCCAGCATTTT. The variable domain in full, completed from reference TRBV15 and TRBJ1-5, reads DAMVIQNPRYQVTQFGKPVTLSCSQTLNHNVMYWYQQKSSQAPKLLFHYYDKDFNNEADTPDNFQSRRPNTSFCFLDIRSPGLGDTAMYLCATSASQGYQPQHFGDGTRLSIL.

This clonotype was seen at least ten times. V is TRBV7-2 and J is TRBJ2-1, with 7 bases matching TRBD1. Germline V lookup: CDR1 SGHTA, CDR2 FQGNSA. The ends lost 1 base at V and 15 bases at J; junction bases unmatched: 6. CDR3 size: 12 residues. CDR3 region: CASSLDDRDRFF. The CDR3 bases are TGTGCCAGCAGCTTAGATGACAGGGATCGGTTCTTC.

Ten or more counts support this clonotype. The chain uses TRBV20-1 and TRBJ2-2, with a possible D match to TRBD1 (6 bases). The ends were cut back, 5 bases at V and 0 bases at J, with 10 bases in the middle. The length of the CDR3 is 14 residues. CDR1 DFQATT and CDR2 SNEGSKA come from the germline V gene (reference sequence). The DNA of the CDR3 is TGCAGTGCTCCTGACAGGACGAACACCGGGGAGCTGTTTTTT. It codes for CSAPDRTNTGELFF.

This clonotype was seen at least ten times. The rearrangement links TRBV21-1 to TRBJ2-2; the table gives TRBD1 as D, unverified against the DNA. TRBV21-1 corresponds to a pseudogene. This CDR3 is 19 amino acids long. As DNA, the CDR3 is TGTGCCAGCAGCAAATCCTTCCCGACCAGGGGGCAGGGGGACGGGGAGCTGTTTTTT. Protein: CASSKSFPTRGQGDGELFF.

This clonotype was counted at least ten times. The chain combines TRBV24-1 with TRBJ2-2; weak D call: TRBD1 (6 bases). This CDR3 has 15 amino acids. Trimming left V 4 bases short and J 4 bases short, with 12 bases between. The germline CDR1 and CDR2 sequences are KGHDR and SFDVKD. This CDR3 is CATSETSRGTGELFF. CDR3 nucleotides: TGTGCCACCAGTGAAACATCCAGGGGCACCGGGGAGCTGTTTTTT.